The 3 T cell receptor beta chains below all came from one sample that was sequenced in a study of T-cell reconstitution after alpha-beta-depleted transplantation in children listed by TCRdb under 2016. Receptor amplification or capture employed PCR. The listed sequencing device is Illumina HiSeq 2500. TCR libraries were prepared with molecular barcoding, using unique molecular identifiers to normalize TCRbeta repertoire quantification. The raw public data were reprocessed by TCRdb itself: fastp quality trimming at Q25, MiXCR clonotype calling, in-frame beta chains only. When rows share a CDR3 protein, they turn into one entry using the most common DNA and genes. This sample holds 450,000 to 600,000 distinct CDR3 sequences; roughly 33% were observed only once. The ten largest clones take up 2% to 3% of the sample. The source was PBMCs from the stem cell graft donor, collected from the stem cell graft. The receptors come from a human donor who donated a stem cell graft to a child with aplastic anemia.

This CDR3 is CASSLASGTYEQYF. The CDR3, as DNA: TGTGCCAGCAGCTTAGCTAGCGGGACCTACGAGCAGTACTTC. The V call is TRBV11-2, the J call TRBJ2-7; TRBD2 agrees at 9 bases. Germline CDR1 SGHAT, CDR2 FQNNGV. V shed 1 base and J 2 bases; nucleotides not matched to a gene: 0. The CDR3 loop spans 14 amino acids.

V and J are TRBV20-1 and TRBJ1-1; D is unresolved. There are 14 residues in the CDR3. Germline CDR1 is DFQATT and CDR2 is SNEGSKA (reference sequence). Trimming stripped 5 bases from V and 0 bases from J, with 13 bases between. The CDR3 sequence: CSAPNTVMNTEAFF. DNA of the CDR3: TGCAGTGCTCCGAATACAGTCATGAACACTGAAGCTTTCTTT.

This clonotype appeared a few times. At one of its ends the junction is not consistent with the germline gene, which may arise from a read error. The chain is built from TRBV29-1 and TRBJ1-5; D uncertain. The V gene's germline CDR1 is SQVTM and CDR2 ANQGSEA. The CDR3 has 13 amino acids. The CDR3 spells CSVQDGSNQPQHF. CDR3 DNA: TGCAGCGTTCAAGACGGTAGCAATCAGCCCCAGCATTTT.